The 3 T cell receptor beta chains reported below all come from one sample, sequenced in a study of T-cell memory formation after mild COVID-19. In TCRdb, the 5' RACE reads were re-called with MiXCR into one record per CDR3 protein. Here the sample spans 500,000 to 600,000 distinct CDR3 sequences, roughly 17% being singletons. Sequencing was carried out using PBMCs or a T cell subset sorted from them (not recorded which). The receptors shown here come from an adult woman who had mild COVID-19 (a few samples of this study predate the infection). Cell type and time point are not known.

The chain joins TRBV7-3 to TRBJ2-2; D gene uncertain. The V end was cut by 5 bases, the J end by 4 bases, with 11 bases between. The germline CDR1 and CDR2 sequences are SGHTA and FQGTGA. CDR3 length: 14 residues. The CDR3 coding sequence is TGTGCCAGCAGCCCCCAGGCGGCCACCGGGGAGCTGTTTTTT. Protein: CASSPQAATGELFF.

This clonotype was counted only a few times. The genes are TRBV5-1 and TRBJ2-7; tentatively, D is TRBD1 or TRBD2 (5 bases each). Germline CDR1 SGHRS, CDR2 YFSETQ. CDR3 length: 15 residues. V was pared by 0 bases and J by 7 bases, with 17 bases between. CDR3: CASSLVPGPEVEQYF. The CDR3 nucleotides read TGCGCCAGCAGCTTGGTTCCGGGGCCGGAGGTTGAGCAGTACTTC. The full variable domain, completed using reference TRBV5-1 and TRBJ2-7, is KAGVTQTPRYLIKTRGQQVTLSCSPISGHRSVSWYQQTPGQGLQFLFEYFSETQRNKGNFPGRFSGRQFSNSRSEMNVSTLELGDSALYLCASSLVPGPEVEQYFGPGTRLTVT.

This clonotype appeared many times. The genes are TRBV4-3 and TRBJ2-5; 11 bases are a match to TRBD2. The CDR3 is 14 amino acids. CDR1 and CDR2 from the germline V gene are LGHNA and YSLEER. The J segment lost 3 bases and the V segment lost 4 bases, leaving 1 base of the junction unmatched. This CDR3 is CASSPGLAEETQYF. The CDR3 DNA reads TGCGCCAGCAGCCCGGGACTAGCGGAAGAGACCCAGTACTTC.